This T cell receptor beta chain is drawn from a study of T cells after yellow fever vaccination. About the research overall: SMART-Seq v4 Ultra Low Input handled preparation of low-cell-number fractions. General study findings and limits: Clonotype sharing between CD4 and CD8 compartments was small. A secondary response was less intense yet reached its peak sooner, at day 5 versus 15.

The CDR3 is made up of 12 amino acids. Germline V gene sequence: CDR1 SGHDN, CDR2 FVKESK. The ends were cut back, 1 base at V and 2 bases at J, with 3 bases in the middle. Conversion of TCR transcripts into cDNA relied on 5'RACE template switching, which added a universal primer site and UMIs. Each CDR3 protein gets one entry after TCRdb re-called the 5' RACE reads with MiXCR. The profile shows hundreds of thousands of distinct CDR3 sequences, less than 4.5% of them singletons. This clonotype was detected only a few times. Antigen specificity is unknown. This sequence joins TRBV14 and TRBJ2-7, with D unresolved. The TCR originated in a man between 18 and 29 years old who received the YFV17D yellow fever vaccine. The sample was PBMCs, taken on the day of the yellow fever booster vaccination. The CDR3 DNA reads TGTGCCAGCAGCCAAGTAGCCTACGAGCAGTACTTC. Its protein product is CASSQVAYEQYF.